A single sample is the source of the 30 T cell receptor beta chains below, sequenced in a study of T cell responses to AZD1222 COVID-19 vaccine. The repertoire was sequenced with immunoSEQ multiplex PCR; TCRdb's copy has only in-frame clones and lacks some. The sample includes more than 95,000 clones, more than 70% of them seen just once. Specimen: peripheral blood, collected on day 0 of AZD1222 vaccination. The receptors originated from an adult in good health.

This clone was counted once. J is TRBJ2-7 and V is TRBV30, with a tentative D call TRBD1 (6 bases). Between the trimmed V and J ends, which lost 0 bases and 4 bases, there was a span of 10 bases. CDR3 length: 13 residues. Germline values: CDR1 GTSNPN, CDR2 SVGIG (reference sequence). Here the CDR3 DNA reads TGTGCCTGGAGTGTTAACAGGGAGTACGAGCAGTACTTC. Translated: CAWSVNREYEQYF.

This sequence joins TRBV6-5 and TRBJ1-1; D might be TRBD1 (6 bases). V was shortened by 6 bases and J by 3 bases, with 14 bases between the two germline ends. The V gene's germline CDR1 is MNHEY and CDR2 SVGAGI. This CDR3 is 14 amino acids long. The CDR3 sequence is CASSKGHGDTEAFF. As DNA, the CDR3 is TGTGCCAGCAGCAAGGGACACGGCGACACTGAAGCTTTCTTT.

This chain joins TRBV27 and TRBJ2-7; D is unclear. The V gene's germline CDR1 is MNHEY and CDR2 SMNVEV (reference sequence). Trimming stripped 5 bases from V and 0 bases from J, with 14 bases between. The CDR3 loop spans 15 amino acids. CDR3 amino acids: CASSQFPEFSYEQYF. The CDR3 DNA sequence: TGTGCCAGCAGTCAATTCCCAGAGTTCTCCTACGAGCAGTACTTC.

This clone came up once. This rearrangement joins TRBV7-3 to TRBJ2-3, with 12 bases aligning to TRBD1. After removal of 1 base from V and 1 base from J, the junction contained 6 bases not matched to a gene. CDR1 is SGHTA, CDR2 FQGTGA, per germline. The CDR3 runs to 18 residues. The DNA of the CDR3 is TGTGCCAGCAGCTTAATGGGACAGGGGGCGCGGGGCACAGATACGCAGTATTTT. Residues: CASSLMGQGARGTDTQYF.

This rearrangement joins TRBV27 to TRBJ2-7; 8 nucleotides agree with TRBD1. The CDR3 sequence is 14 residues long. Trimming removed 5 bases from V and 5 bases from J; junction bases left unmatched: 8. Germline V gene data show CDR1 as MNHEY and CDR2 as SMNVEV (reference sequence). For the CDR3, the DNA is TGTGCCAGCAGTCCCCAGGGGGCTTCCCACGAGCAGTACTTC. It is translated as CASSPQGASHEQYF.

This sequence joins TRBV19 and TRBJ1-2, with D unresolved. Germline V lookup: CDR1 LNHDA, CDR2 SQIVND (reference sequence). This CDR3 spans 13 amino acids. The ends were cut back, 3 bases at V and 5 bases at J, with 10 bases in the middle. The CDR3 DNA follows: TGTGCCAGTAGTATCCGGACGGTGTATGGCTACACCTTC. Its protein is CASSIRTVYGYTF.

The V gene is TRBV11-3, the J gene TRBJ2-2; 8 bases match TRBD1. J was trimmed by 1 base and V by 2 bases; bases with no gene match: 3. The germline gives CDR1 SGHNT, CDR2 YENEEA. The CDR3 loop spans 16 amino acids. The CDR3, as DNA: TGTGCCAGCAGCTTATTGGGACAGGTGAACACCGGGGAGCTGTTTTTT. It encodes CASSLLGQVNTGELFF.

The chain joins TRBV7-9 to TRBJ2-1; D not resolved. CDR1 is SEHNR and CDR2 is FQNEAQ in the germline V gene (reference sequence). There are 16 residues in the CDR3. V was trimmed by 7 bases and J by 0 bases, leaving 16 bases between them. In DNA form, the CDR3 reads TGTGCCAGCAACAAACAAGGCACGAGCTCCTACAATGAGCAGTTCTTC. Its protein is CASNKQGTSSYNEQFF.

The chain has TRBV30 and TRBJ1-2; TRBD1 matches 7 bases. Trimming removed 5 bases from V and 4 bases from J; junction bases left unmatched: 13. The CDR3 spans 15 residues. The V gene's germline CDR1 is GTSNPN and CDR2 SVGIG (reference sequence). In nucleotides, the CDR3 is TGTGCCTGGTACGACAGACAGGGCCCAGGCTATGGCTACACCTTC. As protein: CAWYDRQGPGYGYTF.

This clone was detected once. The rearrangement joins TRBV10-3 to TRBJ2-2; unclear D gene. The CDR3 length is 11 residues. Trimming shortened V by 4 bases and J by 6 bases, and 3 bases separated the two germline ends. The germline CDR1 and CDR2 sequences are ENHRY and SYGVKD. This CDR3 reads CAISGSGELFF. CDR3 sequence (DNA): TGTGCCATCAGTGGGTCCGGGGAGCTGTTTTTT.

The rearrangement links TRBV15 to TRBJ2-5, with D uncertain. Germline V CDR1 and CDR2: LNHNV, YYDKDF (reference sequence). The CDR3 is made up of 15 amino acids. V was cut by 5 bases and J by 1 base, with 14 bases left in between. In DNA form, the CDR3 reads TGTGCCACCAGCGAAGGAGCTCTGCGCCAAGAGACCCAGTACTTC. Translating gives CATSEGALRQETQYF.

The J gene is TRBJ1-3, the V gene TRBV30, with D tentatively TRBD1 (5 bases). The CDR3 is 13 amino acids. Germline CDR1 GTSNPN, CDR2 SVGIG (reference sequence). Trimming cost V 5 bases and J 0 bases, with 8 bases left between them. The CDR3 DNA is TGTGCCTGGGAACAGGTCTCTGGAAACACCATATATTTT. Encoded protein: CAWEQVSGNTIYF.

This clone was found once. The gene calls are TRBV5-6 and TRBJ1-2; 8 bases are shared with TRBD1. CDR1 SGHDT and CDR2 YYEEEE come from the germline V gene. The CDR3 length is 14 residues. The V gene end was trimmed by 4 bases and the J gene end by 2 bases; junction bases not matched to a gene: 4. Here the CDR3 DNA reads TGTGCCAGCAGCGGATGGACAGGGAACTATGGCTACACCTTC. It encodes CASSGWTGNYGYTF.

The V gene is TRBV7-8, the J gene TRBJ2-5; TRBD2 matches 15 bases. V lost 5 bases and J lost 4; bases outside the gene matches: 8. The germline gives CDR1 SGHVS, CDR2 FQNEAQ. The CDR3 length is 17 residues. CDR3 region: CASSPRTSGRASETQYF. CDR3 in DNA: TGTGCCAGCAGCCCCAGGACTAGCGGGAGGGCCTCAGAGACCCAGTACTTC.

This chain links TRBV10-2 with TRBJ2-2; TRBD2 aligns across 8 bases. Germline lookup yields CDR1 WSHSY and CDR2 SAAADI. V shed 7 bases, J shed 4 bases, and the junction held 11 bases outside the gene matches. CDR3 length: 16 amino acids. The CDR3: CASNEPGGRITGELFF. CDR3 bases: TGCGCCAGCAACGAACCGGGAGGGCGTATCACCGGGGAGCTGTTTTTT.

The CDR3 bases are TGTGCCAGCAGCTTACAGACTAGCGGGAGTATCCGATCCTACGAGCAGTACTTC. It is translated as CASSLQTSGSIRSYEQYF. The chain carries TRBV7-9 and TRBJ2-7; 12 bases are a match to TRBD2. The CDR3 is 18 residues long. Unmatched junction bases numbered 9, after V lost 2 bases and J lost 1 base. CDR1 is SEHNR, CDR2 FQNEAQ, per germline (reference sequence). Drawing the rest from reference TRBV7-9 and TRBJ2-7, the complete variable domain is DTGVSQNPRHKITKRGQNVTFRCDPISEHNRLYWYRQTLGQGPEFLTYFQNEAQLEKSRLLSDRFSAERPKGSFSTLEIQRTEQGDSAMYLCASSLQTSGSIRSYEQYFGPGTRLTVT.

V and J are TRBV14 and TRBJ2-7, with TRBD2 identical over 15 bases. Germline V gene lookup returns CDR1 SGHDN and CDR2 FVKESK. V lost 3 bases to trimming and J lost 1 base; unmatched junction nucleotides: 7. The CDR3 covers 18 residues. The CDR3 nucleotides read TGTGCCAGCAGCCATACTCCGGGACTAGCGGGAGGATCCTACGAGCAGTACTTC. Protein: CASSHTPGLAGGSYEQYF.

The genes are TRBV7-7 and TRBJ2-7; TRBD2 agrees at 9 bases. The germline CDR1 and CDR2 sequences are SSHAT and FNYEAQ (reference sequence). V dropped 1 base and J dropped 3; count of bases not matched to a gene: 4. The length of the CDR3 is 15 residues. CDR3 nucleotides: TGTGCCAGCAGCTTAGGCCCTAGCGGGAACTACGAGCAGTACTTC. It codes for CASSLGPSGNYEQYF.

The chain links TRBV27 to TRBJ1-2; 8 bases are shared with TRBD1. CDR3 length equals 16 residues. Germline CDR1 and CDR2: MNHEY and SMNVEV (reference sequence). J was trimmed by 7 bases and V by 4 bases; bases with no gene match: 14. DNA of the CDR3: TGTGCCAGCAGTTCGGGGACAGGATTGGCTATAGGTGGCTACACCTTC. Translation: CASSSGTGLAIGGYTF.

CDR3 amino acids: CASSQAGGPTEAFF. CDR3 DNA sequence: TGTGCCAGCAGCCAGGCAGGGGGGCCGACTGAAGCTTTCTTT. The chain is built from TRBV3-1 (or the pseudogene TRBV3-2) and TRBJ1-1; 7 positions match TRBD1. Germline-derived CDR1 and CDR2 are LGHDT and YNNKEL (reference sequence). The CDR3 covers 14 residues. With V trimmed by 3 bases and J by 5 bases, 6 bases remained unmatched.

This sequence joins TRBV15 and TRBJ2-7; 9 bases are shared with TRBD2. CDR1 LNHNV and CDR2 YYDKDF come from the germline V gene (reference sequence). V lost 0 bases to trimming and J lost 1 base; unmatched junction nucleotides: 16. The CDR3 is 20 residues long. CDR3 in DNA: TGTGCCACCAGCAGAGATCTGGGGACTAGCTGGAGGGGGGTGTCCTACGAGCAGTACTTC. It translates to CATSRDLGTSWRGVSYEQYF.

The chain joins TRBV7-9 to TRBJ1-2, with a weak D call TRBD1 (6 bases). Germline CDR1 reads SEHNR; CDR2 reads FQNEAQ (reference sequence). V lost 5 bases and J 4 bases, leaving 8 bases between the germline ends. This CDR3 has 12 residues. The CDR3 loop reads CASSGGFYGYTF. DNA of the CDR3: TGTGCCAGCAGCGGGGGCTTCTATGGCTACACCTTC.

V is TRBV19 and J is TRBJ2-7; no reliable D call. V was clipped by 0 bases and J by 0 bases, with 6 bases between them. In germline, CDR1 is LNHDA, CDR2 SQIVND (reference sequence). The CDR3 totals 14 residues. CDR3 in DNA: TGTGCCAGTAGTATAGAGGTATTCTCCTACGAGCAGTACTTC. It yields the protein CASSIEVFSYEQYF. Variable domain in full (rest from reference TRBV19 and TRBJ2-7): DGGITQSPKYLFRKEGQNVTLSCEQNLNHDAMYWYRQDPGQGLRLIYYSQIVNDFQKGDIAEGYSVSREKKESFPLTVTSAQKNPTAFYLCASSIEVFSYEQYFGPGTRLTVT.

The rearrangement uses TRBV6-2 or TRBV6-3 and TRBJ2-2, with TRBD1 matching over 10 bases. Germline CDR1 MNHEY, CDR2 SVGEGT. V lost 5 bases, J lost 4 bases, and 4 bases stayed unmatched. The CDR3 totals 15 residues. The CDR3 bases are TGTGCCAGCAGTCAGACAGGGGGCTTCACCGGGGAGCTGTTTTTT. Encoded protein: CASSQTGGFTGELFF.

Here the CDR3 DNA reads TGTGCCAGCGGGACGGGTTTCGATGAGCAGTTCTTC. It encodes CASGTGFDEQFF. The rearrangement joins TRBV2 to TRBJ2-1, with D perhaps given as TRBD1 or TRBD2 (5 bases each). The CDR3 loop spans 12 amino acids. Trimming left V 8 bases short and J 8 bases short, with 13 bases between. Germline V CDR1 and CDR2: SNHLY, FYNNEI. Looking up the rest from reference TRBV2 and TRBJ2-1 gives the full variable domain: EPEVTQTPSHQVTQMGQEVILRCVPISNHLYFYWYRQILGQKVEFLVSFYNNEISEKSEIFDDQFSVERPDGSNFTLKIRSTKLEDSAMYFCASGTGFDEQFFGPGTRLTVL.

As regards this clone: The limits of the CDR3 on the DNA are not certain, so only TCRdb's listed CDR3 is given. The genes are TRBV19 and TRBJ1-2. Germline V CDR1 and CDR2: LNHDA, SQIVND (reference sequence). The CDR3 length is 11 residues, termini included. The CDR3 loop is CASTSGHGYTF.

V gene TRBV7-9 combines with J gene TRBJ1-1; a weak D match, TRBD1 (6 bases). The germline CDR1 and CDR2 sequences are SEHNR and FQNEAQ (reference sequence). Trimming left V 4 bases short and J 6 bases short, with 12 bases between. The length of the CDR3 is 13 residues. CDR3 loop: CASSSQGVAEAFF. The DNA for the CDR3 is TGTGCCAGCAGCTCACAGGGTGTCGCTGAAGCTTTCTTT.

V and J are TRBV5-1 and TRBJ2-7; 9 nucleotides line up with TRBD2. This CDR3 has 18 residues. Trimming removed 4 bases from V and 3 bases from J; junction bases left unmatched: 17. Germline CDR1 and CDR2: SGHRS and YFSETQ. The CDR3 region is CASSPRTSDVVSSYEQYF. The CDR3 DNA sequence: TGCGCCAGCAGCCCCCGGACTAGCGATGTCGTCTCCAGCTACGAGCAGTACTTC. Full variable domain (outside the CDR3, taken from reference TRBV5-1 and TRBJ2-7): KAGVTQTPRYLIKTRGQQVTLSCSPISGHRSVSWYQQTPGQGLQFLFEYFSETQRNKGNFPGRFSGRQFSNSRSEMNVSTLELGDSALYLCASSPRTSDVVSSYEQYFGPGTRLTVT.

V usage is TRBV24-1 and J usage is TRBJ2-3, with D hard to call. This CDR3 contains 14 residues. CDR1 and CDR2 (germline): KGHDR, SFDVKD. The V and J ends lost 9 bases and 0 bases respectively, with 12 bases between them. The CDR3 DNA follows: TGTGCCACCGCCCCCCCGTTTAGCACAGATACGCAGTATTTT. Amino acids: CATAPPFSTDTQYF.

The CDR3 coding sequence is TGCAGCGTTGAAGTCGGTGAGGCCGCCGGAGAGCAGTACTTC. This encodes CSVEVGEAAGEQYF. The chain uses TRBV29-1 and TRBJ2-7; D is unresolved. This CDR3 contains 14 residues. Germline V gives CDR1 SQVTM, CDR2 ANQGSEA. Trimming removed 1 base at V and 7 bases at J, with 17 bases between.